These 20 T cell receptor beta chains came from one sample sequenced in a study of blood T cells in healthy people across ages. Using a J-beta primer mix together with a sample-barcoded 5' primer, a second PCR was run for 7 to 11 cycles. TCRdb analysed the 5' RACE reads with MiXCR anew, one entry per CDR3 protein. The sample includes over 1,300,000 distinct CDR3 sequences, around 59% of them seen just once. The sequencing input was blood. These receptors came from a man aged 18 to 30 in good health.

About this clonotype: A read error may produce the germline difference seen at one junction end. This sequence joins TRBV20-1 and TRBJ2-3; TRBD2 matches at 8 bases. This CDR3 spans 16 amino acids. Germline CDR1 DFQATT, CDR2 SNEGSKA (reference sequence). CDR3: CSVRGERGPFTDTQYF. The CDR3 nucleotides read TGCAGTGTTAGAGGCGAGCGGGGGCCGTTCACAGATACGCAGTATTTT.

V and J are TRBV5-1 and TRBJ2-3; possibly TRBD1 for D (5 bases). The CDR3 totals 13 residues. The V end was cut by 6 bases, the J end by 0 bases, with 8 bases between. The germline CDR1 and CDR2 sequences are SGHRS and YFSETQ. This chain's CDR3 is CASKGLSTDTQYF. The CDR3 DNA reads TGCGCCAGCAAGGGGCTCAGCACAGATACGCAGTATTTT. The full variable domain, in which reference TRBV5-1 and TRBJ2-3 provide the parts outside the CDR3, is KAGVTQTPRYLIKTRGQQVTLSCSPISGHRSVSWYQQTPGQGLQFLFEYFSETQRNKGNFPGRFSGRQFSNSRSEMNVSTLELGDSALYLCASKGLSTDTQYFGPGTRLTVL.

The rearrangement links TRBV18 to TRBJ1-4; D ambiguous. Trimming shortened V by 5 bases and J by 7 bases, and 14 bases separated the two germline ends. This CDR3 spans 14 amino acids. Germline V gives CDR1 KGHSH, CDR2 LQKENI. The CDR3 sequence is CASSSDGYTEKLFF. The CDR3 DNA is TGTGCCAGCTCATCGGACGGCTACACTGAAAAACTGTTTTTT.

This clonotype has more than one count but fewer than ten. V usage is TRBV10-3 and J usage is TRBJ2-2, with 9 positions matching TRBD2. Germline-derived CDR1 and CDR2 are ENHRY and SYGVKD. Germline trimming cut 5 bases from V and 5 bases from J; bases unmatched to any gene: 9. This CDR3 contains 16 residues. CDR3 region: CAISLGTSMDTGELFF. The CDR3, as DNA: TGTGCCATCAGTCTAGGGACTAGCATGGATACCGGGGAGCTGTTTTTT.

The rearrangement links TRBV20-1 to TRBJ2-1, with a weak D call TRBD2 (6 bases). Germline CDR1 and CDR2: DFQATT and SNEGSKA (reference sequence). This CDR3 has 14 residues. Trimming left V 5 bases short and J 13 bases short, with 24 bases between. The CDR3 is CSAALGLQEETQFF. CDR3 DNA sequence: TGCAGTGCTGCCTTGGGACTGCAAGAAGAGACCCAGTTCTTC.

The V and J genes are TRBV7-9 and TRBJ2-3; D unclear. CDR1 is SEHNR and CDR2 is FQNEAQ in the germline V gene (reference sequence). V was shortened by 7 bases and J by 6 bases, with 8 bases between the two germline ends. This CDR3 region has 11 residues. The CDR3 coding sequence is TGTGCCAGCATAAACGCGGATACGCAGTATTTT. Its translation: CASINADTQYF.

V is TRBV14 and J is TRBJ1-1; weak D call: TRBD1 (6 bases). V dropped 1 base and J dropped 7 bases, with 13 bases sitting between them. The CDR3 consists of 14 residues. Per germline, CDR1 SGHDN and CDR2 FVKESK. Here the CDR3 DNA reads TGTGCCAGCAGCCAAGTGGGAGGACAGCTTGAAGCTTTCTTT. Translating it yields CASSQVGGQLEAFF.

This clonotype has more than one count but fewer than ten. The V gene is TRBV20-1, the J gene TRBJ1-2; D perhaps matches TRBD1 (6 bases). Trimming took 6 bases from V and 1 from J, leaving 18 bases between them. The germline CDR1 and CDR2 sequences are DFQATT and SNEGSKA (reference sequence). The CDR3 totals 15 residues. The CDR3 is CSATRWDTINYGYTF. The CDR3 DNA sequence: TGCAGTGCGACCCGCTGGGACACTATTAACTATGGCTACACCTTC.

The gene calls are TRBV7-2 and TRBJ2-4; 8 bases match TRBD2. The J call could be wrong; TRBJ2-5 is a better fit for the DNA end. Looked up from germline, CDR1 is SGHTA and CDR2 is FQGNSA. There are 14 residues in the CDR3. The CDR3, as DNA: TGTGCCACCCGGGAGGGTGGGATTTCGAAGACCCAGTACTTC. Translated: CATREGGISKTQYF.

CDR3 in amino acids: CASSLALGGNEQFF. The CDR3 coding sequence is TGTGCCAGCAGCTTAGCGCTGGGGGGCAATGAGCAGTTCTTC. This chain uses TRBV7-6 with TRBJ2-1; D is possibly TRBD2 (6 bases). With 0 bases removed from V and 6 bases from J, the gap between germline ends came to 9 bases. CDR1 is SGHVS, CDR2 FNYEAQ, per germline. The CDR3 runs 14 residues.

This chain links TRBV11-2 with TRBJ1-2; maybe TRBD1 (5 bases). Trimming stripped 2 bases from V and 4 bases from J, with 14 bases between. The CDR3 has 15 amino acids. CDR1 and CDR2 from the germline V gene are SGHAT and FQNNGV. CDR3 sequence reads: CASSLRQGPPYGYTF. CDR3 nucleotides: TGTGCCAGCAGCTTACGTCAGGGACCCCCCTATGGCTACACCTTC.

There are a few counts of this clonotype. The chain couples TRBV25-1 to TRBJ1-2; D may be TRBD1 (5 bases). The germline V and J ends were trimmed by 6 bases and 8 bases, with 13 bases remaining between them. This CDR3 comprises 12 residues. Germline CDR1 MGHDK, CDR2 SYGVNS. The CDR3 DNA reads as TGTGCCAGCAGCGCCGGTGGGGGGGGCTACACCTTC. Its protein is CASSAGGGGYTF.

The CDR3 is CASSQEWRLNTDTQYF. The CDR3 DNA follows: TGCGCCAGCAGCCAGGAATGGCGACTAAACACAGATACGCAGTATTTT. The V gene is TRBV4-3, the J gene TRBJ2-3; D might be TRBD2 (5 bases). The CDR3 spans 16 residues. Germline V gene data show CDR1 as LGHNA and CDR2 as YSLEER. With 3 bases removed from V and 2 bases from J, the gap between germline ends came to 15 bases.

The chain has TRBV3-1 and TRBJ2-4, with 8 bases fitting TRBD1. The V gene's germline CDR1 is LGHDT and CDR2 YNNKEL (reference sequence). CDR3 size: 14 residues. V shed 2 bases and J 5 bases; nucleotides not matched to a gene: 2. The CDR3 DNA follows: TGTGCCAGCAGCCAACAGGGGGCAGAAAACATTCAGTACTTC. Its translation is CASSQQGAENIQYF.

The table lists this clonotype with a few counts. V gene TRBV27 combines with J gene TRBJ2-1; 7 bases align to TRBD1. The CDR3 loop spans 15 amino acids. Germline V CDR1 and CDR2: MNHEY, SMNVEV (reference sequence). V dropped 2 bases and J dropped 6; count of bases not matched to a gene: 7. DNA for the CDR3: TGTGCCAGCAGTTTAAAGGTGACAGGGATCAATGAGCAGTTCTTC. Amino acids: CASSLKVTGINEQFF.

This clonotype was counted between two and nine times. V gene TRBV4-1 combines with J gene TRBJ2-7, with no clear D. CDR1 MGHRA and CDR2 YSYEKL come from the germline V gene. This CDR3 is built from 16 residues. V was pared by 1 base and J by 0 bases, with 13 bases between. In DNA form, the CDR3 reads TGCGCCAGCAGCCAAGGTCCCGGGTTAGGCTCCTACGAGCAGTACTTC. It yields the protein CASSQGPGLGSYEQYF.

This sequence joins TRBV28 and TRBJ2-1; D call uncertain. Trimming stripped 2 bases from V and 0 bases from J, with 8 bases between. Germline CDR1 MDHEN, CDR2 SYDVKM. CDR3 length: 15 residues. The CDR3 DNA reads TGTGCCAGCAGTTTAGGCAGGCGCTCCTACAATGAGCAGTTCTTC. It codes for CASSLGRRSYNEQFF.

This clonotype has just a few counts. The chain uses TRBV29-1 and TRBJ2-7; 7 bases line up with TRBD1. J gave up 0 bases and V 6 bases, and 11 bases lay outside the gene matches. Germline V gene data show CDR1 as SQVTM and CDR2 as ANQGSEA. CDR3 length: 15 amino acids. CDR3 DNA: TGCAGCGTAGTTGAAGGACAGGCCATCTCCTACGAGCAGTACTTC. Translated, it gives CSVVEGQAISYEQYF.

The J gene is TRBJ1-5, the V gene TRBV27, with TRBD1 matching 10 bases. The CDR3 length is 14 residues. The junction had 6 bases not matched to a gene; V was cut back by 6 bases and J by 7 bases. In germline, CDR1 is MNHEY, CDR2 SMNVEV (reference sequence). The CDR3 here is CASRDRGGGQPQHF. The CDR3 DNA sequence: TGTGCCAGCAGGGACAGGGGGGGTGGCCAGCCCCAGCATTTT.

V usage is TRBV20-1 and J usage is TRBJ1-2; D is unresolved. The CDR3 is made up of 14 amino acids. The germline V gene encodes CDR1 DFQATT and CDR2 SNEGSKA (reference sequence). V lost 0 bases to trimming and J lost 4 bases, with 12 bases between them. The CDR3 loop is CSARDRETAYGYTF. The CDR3 coding sequence is TGCAGTGCTAGAGATCGAGAGACTGCCTATGGCTACACCTTC.